The 4 T cell receptor beta chains presented below share a single source sample, sequenced in a study of response to subunit inactivated influenza vaccine. One entry per CDR3 protein, called by TCRdb with MiXCR from the RT-PCR reads. The table includes hundreds of thousands of distinct CDR3 sequences, around a sixth detected once. The source was PBMCs from blood, collected around 5 days after vaccination. Source of these receptors: a man in his forties or fifties who received an inactivated influenza vaccine.

V gene TRBV21-1 combines with J gene TRBJ1-6; the table calls TRBD1, which could not be checked here. TRBV21-1 is described as a pseudogene. The CDR3 covers 16 residues. The CDR3 DNA follows: TGTGCCAGCAGCAAAAGAGGGGAACAGGGACCCTTATCCCTCCACTTT. It yields the protein CASSKRGEQGPLSLHF.

This clonotype was recorded a few times. CDR3 residues: CSATPGRSGLAYEQYF. CDR3 sequence (DNA): TGCAGTGCTACCCCGGGGCGGAGCGGGCTAGCCTACGAGCAGTACTTC. The chain is built from TRBV20-1 and TRBJ2-7; a weak D match, TRBD2 (6 bases). The V end lost 4 bases, the J end lost 2 bases, and 21 bases lay between the germline ends. Germline lookup yields CDR1 DFQATT and CDR2 SNEGSKA (reference sequence). This CDR3 contains 16 residues.

This clonotype was seen more than once but under ten times. The chain carries TRBV13 and TRBJ2-5, with D possibly being TRBD2 (6 bases). CDR1 is PRHDT, CDR2 FYEKMQ, per germline (reference sequence). The CDR3 extends over 16 amino acids. The V and J ends lost 0 bases and 5 bases respectively, with 16 bases between them. The CDR3 loop is CASSLGFGLASETQYF. CDR3 bases: TGTGCCAGCAGCTTAGGGTTTGGGCTAGCGTCGGAGACCCAGTACTTC.

V usage is TRBV7-9 and J usage is TRBJ2-1; D may be TRBD2 (5 bases). The germline V gene has CDR1 SEHNR and CDR2 FQNEAQ (reference sequence). V gave up 5 bases and J gave up 9 bases, with 17 bases separating them. This CDR3 comprises 14 residues. The CDR3 is CASSTRASYAEQFF. CDR3 bases: TGTGCCAGCAGCACGAGAGCTAGCTATGCTGAGCAGTTCTTC. Full variable domain (rest looked up from reference TRBV7-9 and TRBJ2-1): DTGVSQNPRHKITKRGQNVTFRCDPISEHNRLYWYRQTLGQGPEFLTYFQNEAQLEKSRLLSDRFSAERPKGSFSTLEIQRTEQGDSAMYLCASSTRASYAEQFFGPGTRLTVL.